The sample holds many counts of the clone carrying this T cell receptor (beta chain). Its antigen is unidentified. The data are from a study of T cells in Graves' hyperthyroidism and ophthalmopathy. Study outcomes and limitations: Blood also carried most thyroid clonotypes expanded above 0.001.

Germline V gene data show CDR1 as SGHTA and CDR2 as FQGNSA. CDR3 length: 13 amino acids. V was pared by 1 base and J by 6 bases, with 8 bases between. Researchers took RNA transcripts and amplified the TCR beta CDR3 regions from them. The HTBI primer set was used in a first-round RT-PCR of the TCR CDR3. Each CDR3 protein gets one entry after TCRdb re-called the multiplex PCR reads with MiXCR. Among 700,000 or so distinct CDR3 sequences listed, about 16% were seen once. Uncontrolled infection, other autoimmune disease, pregnancy and lactation each barred patients from inclusion. PBMCs were obtained from 10 ml fresh peripheral blood.

The specimen was blood. This chain joins TRBV7-2 and TRBJ2-3; D might be TRBD1 (5 bases). This sequence was found in a man aged 18 to 29 with Graves' hyperthyroidism. CDR3 nucleotides: TGTGCCAGCAGCTTAGAGGGGAAGGATACGCAGTATTTT. Amino acid sequence: CASSLEGKDTQYF.